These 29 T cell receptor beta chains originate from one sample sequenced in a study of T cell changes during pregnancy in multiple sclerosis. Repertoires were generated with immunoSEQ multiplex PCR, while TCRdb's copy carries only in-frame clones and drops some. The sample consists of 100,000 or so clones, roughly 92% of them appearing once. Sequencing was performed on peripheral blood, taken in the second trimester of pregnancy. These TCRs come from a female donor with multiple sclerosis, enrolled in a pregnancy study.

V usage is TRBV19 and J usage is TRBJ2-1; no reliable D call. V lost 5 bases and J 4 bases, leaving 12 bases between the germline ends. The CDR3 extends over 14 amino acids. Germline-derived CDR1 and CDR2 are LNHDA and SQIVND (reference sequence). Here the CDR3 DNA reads TGTGCCAGTAGTCCCCTACCCGAGTACAATGAGCAGTTCTTC. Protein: CASSPLPEYNEQFF.

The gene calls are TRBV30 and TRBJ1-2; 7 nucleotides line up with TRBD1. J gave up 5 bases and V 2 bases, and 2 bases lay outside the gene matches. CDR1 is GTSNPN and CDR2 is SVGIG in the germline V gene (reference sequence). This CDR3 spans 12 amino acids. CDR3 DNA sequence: TGTGCCTGGAGTCACAGGGGTTATGGCTACACCTTC. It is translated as CAWSHRGYGYTF.

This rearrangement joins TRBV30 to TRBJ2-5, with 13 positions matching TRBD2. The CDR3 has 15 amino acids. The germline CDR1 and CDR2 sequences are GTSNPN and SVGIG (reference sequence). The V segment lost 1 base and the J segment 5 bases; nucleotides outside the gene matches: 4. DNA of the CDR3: TGTGCCTGGAGTGGACTAGCGGGGGGCGGGGAGACCCAGTACTTC. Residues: CAWSGLAGGGETQYF.

The CDR3 reads CASSPGQRPEKLFF. As DNA, the CDR3 is TGCGCCAGCAGCCCCGGACAGCGACCAGAAAAACTGTTTTTT. This chain connects TRBV4-1 to TRBJ1-4, with TRBD1 as a possible D gene (6 bases). The germline CDR1 and CDR2 sequences are MGHRA and YSYEKL. This CDR3 comprises 14 residues. Trimming took 4 bases from V and 8 from J, leaving 14 bases between them.

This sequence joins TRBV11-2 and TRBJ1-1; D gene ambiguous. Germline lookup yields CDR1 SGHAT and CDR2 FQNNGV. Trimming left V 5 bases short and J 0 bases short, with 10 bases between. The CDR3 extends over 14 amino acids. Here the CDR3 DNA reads TGTGCCAGCAGCCAGACATATATGAACACTGAAGCTTTCTTT. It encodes CASSQTYMNTEAFF. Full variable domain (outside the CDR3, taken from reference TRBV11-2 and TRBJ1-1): EAGVAQSPRYKIIEKRQSVAFWCNPISGHATLYWYQQILGQGPKLLIQFQNNGVVDDSQLPKDRFSAERLKGVDSTLKIQPAKLEDSAVYLCASSQTYMNTEAFFGQGTRLTVV.

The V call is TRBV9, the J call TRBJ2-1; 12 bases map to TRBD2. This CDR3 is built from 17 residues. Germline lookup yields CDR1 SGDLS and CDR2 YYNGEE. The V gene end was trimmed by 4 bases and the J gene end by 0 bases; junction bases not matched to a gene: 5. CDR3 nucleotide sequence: TGTGCCAGCAGCCCCCGACTAGCGGGGGCCTCCTACAATGAGCAGTTCTTC. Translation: CASSPRLAGASYNEQFF.

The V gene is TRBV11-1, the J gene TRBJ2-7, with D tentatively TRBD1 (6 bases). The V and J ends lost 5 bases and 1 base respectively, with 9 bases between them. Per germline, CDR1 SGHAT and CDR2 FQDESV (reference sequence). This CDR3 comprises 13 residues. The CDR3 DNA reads TGTGCCAGCAGCCCGGACAGTTCCTACGAGCAGTACTTC. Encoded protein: CASSPDSSYEQYF.

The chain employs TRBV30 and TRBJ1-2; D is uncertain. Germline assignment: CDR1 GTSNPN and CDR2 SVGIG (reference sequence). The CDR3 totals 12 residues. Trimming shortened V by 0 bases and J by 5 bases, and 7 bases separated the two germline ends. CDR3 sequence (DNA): TGTGCCTGGAGTGTAAACTTATATGGCTACACCTTC. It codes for CAWSVNLYGYTF.

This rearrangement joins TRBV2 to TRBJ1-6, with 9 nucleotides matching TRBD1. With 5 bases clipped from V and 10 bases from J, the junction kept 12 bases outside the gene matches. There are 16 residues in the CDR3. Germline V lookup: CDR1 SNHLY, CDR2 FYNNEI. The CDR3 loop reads CASSLQGAPGGSPLHF. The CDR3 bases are TGTGCCAGCAGTTTACAGGGGGCGCCTGGAGGCTCACCCCTCCACTTT.

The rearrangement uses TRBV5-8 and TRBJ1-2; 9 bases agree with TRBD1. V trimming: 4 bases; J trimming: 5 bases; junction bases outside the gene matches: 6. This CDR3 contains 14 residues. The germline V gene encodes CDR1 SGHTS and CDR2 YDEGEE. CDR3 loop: CASSPGTGWYGYTF. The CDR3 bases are TGTGCCAGCAGCCCGGGGACAGGGTGGTATGGCTACACCTTC.

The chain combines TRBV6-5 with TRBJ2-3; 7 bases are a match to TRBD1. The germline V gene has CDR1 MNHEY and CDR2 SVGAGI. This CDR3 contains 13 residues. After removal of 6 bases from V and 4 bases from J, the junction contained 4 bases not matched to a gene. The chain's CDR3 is CASREQGSDTQYF. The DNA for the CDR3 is TGTGCCAGCAGGGAACAGGGGTCAGATACGCAGTATTTT.

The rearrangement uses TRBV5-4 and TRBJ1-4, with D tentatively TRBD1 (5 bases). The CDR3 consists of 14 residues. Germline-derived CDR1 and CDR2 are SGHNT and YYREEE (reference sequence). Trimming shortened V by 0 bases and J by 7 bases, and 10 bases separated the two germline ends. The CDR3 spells CASSLDRGSEKLFF. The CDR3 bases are TGTGCCAGCAGCTTGGATAGGGGTAGTGAAAAACTGTTTTTT.

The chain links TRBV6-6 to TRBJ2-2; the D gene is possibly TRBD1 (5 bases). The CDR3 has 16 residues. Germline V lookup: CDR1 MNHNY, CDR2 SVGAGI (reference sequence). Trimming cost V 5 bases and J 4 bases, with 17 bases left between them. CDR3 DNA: TGTGCCAGCAGTATTGGGGCAGGGCTCGGCACCGGGGAGCTGTTTTTT. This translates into CASSIGAGLGTGELFF.

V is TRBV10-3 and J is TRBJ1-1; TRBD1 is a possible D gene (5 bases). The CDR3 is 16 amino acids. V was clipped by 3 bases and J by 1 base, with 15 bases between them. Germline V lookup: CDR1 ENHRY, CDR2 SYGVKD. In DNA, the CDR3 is TGTGCCATCAGTGAAACTGGGGAGGGGTCGAACACTGAAGCTTTCTTT. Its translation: CAISETGEGSNTEAFF.

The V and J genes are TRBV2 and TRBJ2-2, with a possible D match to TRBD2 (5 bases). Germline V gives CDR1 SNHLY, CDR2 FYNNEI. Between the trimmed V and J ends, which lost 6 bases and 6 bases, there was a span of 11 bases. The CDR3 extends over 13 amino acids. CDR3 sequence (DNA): TGTGCCAGCAGGAGGGCAACGGCCGGGGAGCTGTTTTTT. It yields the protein CASRRATAGELFF.

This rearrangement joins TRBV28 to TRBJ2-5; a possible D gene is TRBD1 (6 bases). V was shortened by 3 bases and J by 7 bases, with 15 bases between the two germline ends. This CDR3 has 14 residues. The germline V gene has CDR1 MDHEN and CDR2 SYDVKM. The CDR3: CASSLGQARGTQYF. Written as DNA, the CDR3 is TGTGCCAGCAGTTTGGGGCAGGCCAGGGGGACCCAGTACTTC.

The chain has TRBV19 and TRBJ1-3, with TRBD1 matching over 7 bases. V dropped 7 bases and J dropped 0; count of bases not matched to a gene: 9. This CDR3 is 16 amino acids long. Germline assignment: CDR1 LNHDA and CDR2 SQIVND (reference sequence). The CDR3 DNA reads TGTGCCAGTACCCGTACAGGGGCGGCCTCTGGAAACACCATATATTTT. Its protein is CASTRTGAASGNTIYF.

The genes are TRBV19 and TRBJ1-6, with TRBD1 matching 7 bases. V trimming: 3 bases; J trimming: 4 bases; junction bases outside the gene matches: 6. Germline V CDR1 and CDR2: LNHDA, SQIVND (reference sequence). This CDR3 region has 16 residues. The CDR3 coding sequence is TGTGCCAGTAGTATCGGACAGGCGACGTATAATTCACCCCTCCACTTT. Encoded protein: CASSIGQATYNSPLHF.

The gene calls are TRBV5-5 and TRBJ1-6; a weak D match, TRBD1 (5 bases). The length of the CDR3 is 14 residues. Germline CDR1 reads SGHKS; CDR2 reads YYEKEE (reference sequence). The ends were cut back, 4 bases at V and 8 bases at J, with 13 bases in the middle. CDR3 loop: CASSRGGMDSPLHF. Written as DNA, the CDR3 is TGTGCCAGCAGCCGGGGGGGGATGGATTCACCCCTCCACTTT.

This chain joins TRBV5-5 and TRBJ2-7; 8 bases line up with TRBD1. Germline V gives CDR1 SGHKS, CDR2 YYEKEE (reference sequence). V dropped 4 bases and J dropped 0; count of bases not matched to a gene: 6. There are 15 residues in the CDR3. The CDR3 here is CASSALTGVSYEQYF. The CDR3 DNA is TGTGCCAGCAGCGCACTGACAGGGGTCTCCTACGAGCAGTACTTC.

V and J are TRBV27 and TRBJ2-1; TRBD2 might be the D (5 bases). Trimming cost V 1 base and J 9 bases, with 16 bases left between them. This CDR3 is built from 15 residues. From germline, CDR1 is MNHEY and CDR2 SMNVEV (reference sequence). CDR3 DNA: TGTGCCAGCAGTTTATTGGCTAGCTGGGCGGTTGAGCAGTTCTTC. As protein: CASSLLASWAVEQFF.

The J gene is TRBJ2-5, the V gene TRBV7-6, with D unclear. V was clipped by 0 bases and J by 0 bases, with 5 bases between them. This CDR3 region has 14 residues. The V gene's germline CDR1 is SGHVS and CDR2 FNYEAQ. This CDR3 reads CASSLAQYQETQYF. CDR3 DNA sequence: TGTGCCAGCAGCTTAGCGCAGTACCAAGAGACCCAGTACTTC. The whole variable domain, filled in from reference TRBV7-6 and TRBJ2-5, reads GAGVSQSPRYKVTKRGQDVALRCDPISGHVSLYWYRQALGQGPEFLTYFNYEAQQDKSGLPNDRFSAERPEGSISTLTIQRTEQRDSAMYRCASSLAQYQETQYFGPGTRLLVL.

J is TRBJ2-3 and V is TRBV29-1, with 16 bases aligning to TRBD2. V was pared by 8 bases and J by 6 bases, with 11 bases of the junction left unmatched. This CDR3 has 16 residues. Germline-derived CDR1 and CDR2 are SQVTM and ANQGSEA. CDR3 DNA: TGCAGCTCTGGGGGAGGGACTAGCGGGGGGGAGGATACGCAGTATTTT. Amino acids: CSSGGGTSGGEDTQYF.

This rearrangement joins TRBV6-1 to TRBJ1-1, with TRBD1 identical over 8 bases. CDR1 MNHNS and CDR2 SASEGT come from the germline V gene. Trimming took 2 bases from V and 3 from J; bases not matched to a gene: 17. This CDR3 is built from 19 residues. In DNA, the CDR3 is TGTGCCAGCAGTGAACTCGCCAGGGGGCGAATGGGGTCGGACACTGAAGCTTTCTTT. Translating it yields CASSELARGRMGSDTEAFF.

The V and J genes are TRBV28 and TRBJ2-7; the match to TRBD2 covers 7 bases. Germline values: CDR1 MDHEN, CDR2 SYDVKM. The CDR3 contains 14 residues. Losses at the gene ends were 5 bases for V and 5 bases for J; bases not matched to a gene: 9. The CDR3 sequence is CASSQSAGVHEQYF. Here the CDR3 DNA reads TGTGCCAGCAGTCAGTCTGCGGGAGTCCACGAGCAGTACTTC.

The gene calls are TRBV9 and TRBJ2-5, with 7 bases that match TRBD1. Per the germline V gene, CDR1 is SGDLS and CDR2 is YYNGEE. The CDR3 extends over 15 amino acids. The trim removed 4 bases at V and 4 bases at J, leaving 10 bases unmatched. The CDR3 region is CASSLTTGKGETQYF. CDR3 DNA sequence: TGTGCCAGCAGCCTTACGACAGGGAAGGGAGAGACCCAGTACTTC.

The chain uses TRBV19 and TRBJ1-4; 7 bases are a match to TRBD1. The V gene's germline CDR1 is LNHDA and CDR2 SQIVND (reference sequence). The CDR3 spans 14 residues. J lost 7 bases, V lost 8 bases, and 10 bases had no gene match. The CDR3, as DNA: TGTGCCAGTTCTCCAGGGGGTTCGGTTGAAAAACTGTTTTTT. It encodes CASSPGGSVEKLFF.

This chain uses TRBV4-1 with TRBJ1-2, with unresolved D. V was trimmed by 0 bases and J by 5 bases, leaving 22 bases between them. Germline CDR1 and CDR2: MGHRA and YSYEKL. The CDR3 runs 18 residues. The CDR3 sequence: CASSQDLERSLILYGYTF. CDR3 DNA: TGCGCCAGCAGCCAAGATCTGGAGCGTTCCCTAATCTTGTATGGCTACACCTTC.

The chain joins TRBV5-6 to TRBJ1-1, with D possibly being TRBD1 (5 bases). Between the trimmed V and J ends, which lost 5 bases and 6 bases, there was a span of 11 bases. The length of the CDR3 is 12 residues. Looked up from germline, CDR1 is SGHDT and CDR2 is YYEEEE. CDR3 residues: CASRHQGAEAFF. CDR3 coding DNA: TGTGCCAGCAGACACCAGGGCGCTGAAGCTTTCTTT.